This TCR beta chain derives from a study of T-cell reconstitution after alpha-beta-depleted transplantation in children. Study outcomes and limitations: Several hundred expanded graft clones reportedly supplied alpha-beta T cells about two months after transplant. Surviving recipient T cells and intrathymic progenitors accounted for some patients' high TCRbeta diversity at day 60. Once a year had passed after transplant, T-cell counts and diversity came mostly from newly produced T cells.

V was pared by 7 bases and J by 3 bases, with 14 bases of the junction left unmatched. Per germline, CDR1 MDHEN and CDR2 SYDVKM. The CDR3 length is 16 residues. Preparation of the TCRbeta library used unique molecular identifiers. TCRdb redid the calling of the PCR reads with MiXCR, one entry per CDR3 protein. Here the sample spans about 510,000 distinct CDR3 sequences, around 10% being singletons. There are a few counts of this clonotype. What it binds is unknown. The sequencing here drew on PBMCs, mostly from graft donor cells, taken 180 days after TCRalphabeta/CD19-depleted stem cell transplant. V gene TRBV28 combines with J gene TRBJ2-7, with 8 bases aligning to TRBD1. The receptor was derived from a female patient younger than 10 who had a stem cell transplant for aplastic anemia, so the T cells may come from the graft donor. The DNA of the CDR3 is TGTGCCAGCACCGCCGTCAGGGGGCGAATGAACTACGAGCAGTACTTC. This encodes CASTAVRGRMNYEQYF.